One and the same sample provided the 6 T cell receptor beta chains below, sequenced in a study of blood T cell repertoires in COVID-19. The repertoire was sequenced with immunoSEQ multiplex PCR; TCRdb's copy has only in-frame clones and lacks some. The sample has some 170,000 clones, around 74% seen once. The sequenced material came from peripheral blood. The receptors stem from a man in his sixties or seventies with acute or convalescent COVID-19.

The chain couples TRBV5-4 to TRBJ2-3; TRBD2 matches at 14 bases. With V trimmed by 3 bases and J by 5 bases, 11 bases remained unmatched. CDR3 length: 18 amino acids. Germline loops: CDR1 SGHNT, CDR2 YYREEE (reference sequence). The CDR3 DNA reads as TGTGCCAGCAGCTCAGGGACTAGCGGGGGCCCCCGGGGAGATACGCAGTATTTT. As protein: CASSSGTSGGPRGDTQYF.

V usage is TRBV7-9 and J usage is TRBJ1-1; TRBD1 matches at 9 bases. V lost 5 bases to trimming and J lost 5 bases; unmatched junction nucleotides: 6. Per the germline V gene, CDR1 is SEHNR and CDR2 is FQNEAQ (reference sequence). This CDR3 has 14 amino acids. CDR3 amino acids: CASSVQGADTEAFF. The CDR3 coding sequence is TGTGCCAGCAGCGTACAGGGGGCGGATACTGAAGCTTTCTTT.

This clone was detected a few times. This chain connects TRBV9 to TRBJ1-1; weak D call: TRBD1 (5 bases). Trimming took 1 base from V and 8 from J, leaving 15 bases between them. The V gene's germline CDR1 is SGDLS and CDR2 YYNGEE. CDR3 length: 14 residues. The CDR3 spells CASSVRGDAGEAFF. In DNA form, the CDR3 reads TGTGCCAGCAGCGTACGGGGGGACGCCGGAGAAGCTTTCTTT.

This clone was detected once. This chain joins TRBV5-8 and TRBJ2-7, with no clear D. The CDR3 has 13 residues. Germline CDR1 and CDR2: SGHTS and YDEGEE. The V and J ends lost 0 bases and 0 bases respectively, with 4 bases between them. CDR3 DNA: TGTGCCAGCAGCTTGGCCCTCTCCTACGAGCAGTACTTC. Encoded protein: CASSLALSYEQYF.

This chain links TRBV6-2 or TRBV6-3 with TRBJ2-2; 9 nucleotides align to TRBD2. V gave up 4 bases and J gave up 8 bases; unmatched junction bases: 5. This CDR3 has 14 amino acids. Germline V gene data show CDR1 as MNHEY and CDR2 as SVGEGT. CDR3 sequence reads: CASSLAGVPGELFF. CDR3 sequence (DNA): TGTGCCAGCAGTTTAGCGGGAGTTCCAGGGGAGCTGTTTTTT.

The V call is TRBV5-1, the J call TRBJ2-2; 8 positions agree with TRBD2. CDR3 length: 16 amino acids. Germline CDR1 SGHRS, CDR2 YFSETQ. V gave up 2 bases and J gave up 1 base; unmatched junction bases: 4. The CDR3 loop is CASSFGSGGNTGELFF. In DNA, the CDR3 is TGCGCCAGCAGCTTTGGGAGCGGGGGGAACACCGGGGAGCTGTTTTTT.